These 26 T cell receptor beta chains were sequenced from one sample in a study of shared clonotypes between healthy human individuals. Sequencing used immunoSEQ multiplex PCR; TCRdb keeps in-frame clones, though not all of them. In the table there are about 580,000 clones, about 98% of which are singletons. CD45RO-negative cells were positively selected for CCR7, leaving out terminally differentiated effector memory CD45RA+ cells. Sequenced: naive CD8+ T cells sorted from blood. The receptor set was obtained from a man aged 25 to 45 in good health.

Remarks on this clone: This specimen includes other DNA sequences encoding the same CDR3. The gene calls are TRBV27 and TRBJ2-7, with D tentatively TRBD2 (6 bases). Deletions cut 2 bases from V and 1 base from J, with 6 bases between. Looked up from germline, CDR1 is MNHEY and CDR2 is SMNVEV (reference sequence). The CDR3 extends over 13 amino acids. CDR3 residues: CASSLRGSYEQYF. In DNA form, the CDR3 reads TGTGCCAGCAGTTTACGGGGGTCCTACGAGCAGTACTTC.

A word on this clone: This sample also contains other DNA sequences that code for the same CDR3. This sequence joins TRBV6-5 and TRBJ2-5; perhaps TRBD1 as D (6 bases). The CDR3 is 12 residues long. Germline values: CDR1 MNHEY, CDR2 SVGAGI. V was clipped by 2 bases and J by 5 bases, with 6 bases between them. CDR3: CASSYTGETQYF. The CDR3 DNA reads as TGTGCCAGCAGTTACACAGGGGAGACCCAGTACTTC.

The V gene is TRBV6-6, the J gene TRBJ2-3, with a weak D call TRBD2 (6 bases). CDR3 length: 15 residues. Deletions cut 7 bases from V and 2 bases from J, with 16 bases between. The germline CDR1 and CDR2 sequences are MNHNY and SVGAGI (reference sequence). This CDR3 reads CASTLKAGPTDTQYF. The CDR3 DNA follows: TGTGCCAGCACCCTAAAGGCGGGGCCCACAGATACGCAGTATTTT.

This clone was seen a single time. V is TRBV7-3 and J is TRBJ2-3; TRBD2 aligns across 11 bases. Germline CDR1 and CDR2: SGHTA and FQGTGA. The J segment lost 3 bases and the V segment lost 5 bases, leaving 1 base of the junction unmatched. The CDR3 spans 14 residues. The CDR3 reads CASSRTSGTDTQYF. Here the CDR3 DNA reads TGTGCCAGCAGCCGGACTAGCGGGACAGATACGCAGTATTTT.

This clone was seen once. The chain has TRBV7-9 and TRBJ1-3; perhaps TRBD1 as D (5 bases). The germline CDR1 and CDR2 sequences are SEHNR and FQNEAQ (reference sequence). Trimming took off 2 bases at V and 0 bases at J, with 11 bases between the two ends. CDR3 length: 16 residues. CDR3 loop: CASSLSRVSSGNTIYF. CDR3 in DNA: TGTGCCAGCAGCTTAAGCAGGGTCAGCTCTGGAAACACCATATATTTT.

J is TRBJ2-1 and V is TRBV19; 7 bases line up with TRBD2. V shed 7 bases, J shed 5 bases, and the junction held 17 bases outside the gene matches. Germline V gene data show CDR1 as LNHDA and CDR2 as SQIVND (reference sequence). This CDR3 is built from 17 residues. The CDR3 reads CASTPRAGERSDNEQFF. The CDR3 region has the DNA TGTGCCAGTACTCCCCGGGCGGGGGAGCGGAGTGACAATGAGCAGTTCTTC.

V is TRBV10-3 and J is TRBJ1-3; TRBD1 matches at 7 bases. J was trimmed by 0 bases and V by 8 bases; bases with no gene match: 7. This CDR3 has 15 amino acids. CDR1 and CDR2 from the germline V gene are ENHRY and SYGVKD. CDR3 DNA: TGTGCCATCGAAACGGACAGGAGCTCTGGAAACACCATATATTTT. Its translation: CAIETDRSSGNTIYF.

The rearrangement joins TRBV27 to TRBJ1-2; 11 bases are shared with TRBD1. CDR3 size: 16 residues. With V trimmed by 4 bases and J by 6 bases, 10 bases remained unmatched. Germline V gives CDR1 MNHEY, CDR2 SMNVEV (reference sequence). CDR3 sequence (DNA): TGTGCCAGCAGTTGGGACTGGACAGGGGGCCGCGATGGCTACACCTTC. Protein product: CASSWDWTGGRDGYTF.

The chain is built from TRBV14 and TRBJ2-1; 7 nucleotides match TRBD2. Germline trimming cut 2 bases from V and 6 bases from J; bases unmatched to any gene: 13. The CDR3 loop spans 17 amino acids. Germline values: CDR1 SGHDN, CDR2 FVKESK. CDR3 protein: CASSQPVGGRSGNEQFF. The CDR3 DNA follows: TGTGCCAGCAGCCAACCTGTAGGCGGGAGATCCGGCAATGAGCAGTTCTTC.

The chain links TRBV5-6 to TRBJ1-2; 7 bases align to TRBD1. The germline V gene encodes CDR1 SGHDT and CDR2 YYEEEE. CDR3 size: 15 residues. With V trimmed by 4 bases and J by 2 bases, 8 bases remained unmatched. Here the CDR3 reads CASSHWTGHNYGYTF. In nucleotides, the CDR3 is TGTGCCAGCAGCCACTGGACAGGCCACAACTATGGCTACACCTTC.

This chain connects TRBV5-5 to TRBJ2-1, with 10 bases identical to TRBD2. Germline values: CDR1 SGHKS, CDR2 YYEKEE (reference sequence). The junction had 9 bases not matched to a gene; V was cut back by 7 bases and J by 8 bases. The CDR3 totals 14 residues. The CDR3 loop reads CASDPSGRAHEQFF. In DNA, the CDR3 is TGTGCCAGCGACCCCAGCGGGAGGGCCCATGAGCAGTTCTTC.

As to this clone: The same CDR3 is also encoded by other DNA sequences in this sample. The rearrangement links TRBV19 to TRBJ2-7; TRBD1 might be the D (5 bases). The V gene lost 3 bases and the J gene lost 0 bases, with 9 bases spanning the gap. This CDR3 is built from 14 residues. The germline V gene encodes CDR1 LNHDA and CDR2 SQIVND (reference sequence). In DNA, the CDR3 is TGTGCCAGTAGTATTGGAAGGGGCTCCTACGAGCAGTACTTC. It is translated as CASSIGRGSYEQYF.

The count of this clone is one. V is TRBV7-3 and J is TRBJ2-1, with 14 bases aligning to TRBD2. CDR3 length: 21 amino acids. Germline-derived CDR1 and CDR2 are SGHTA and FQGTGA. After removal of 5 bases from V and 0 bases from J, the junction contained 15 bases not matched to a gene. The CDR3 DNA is TGTGCCAGCAGCCCCCAGGGGGGACTAGCGGGAGCCCCCAGCTCCTACAATGAGCAGTTCTTC. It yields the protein CASSPQGGLAGAPSSYNEQFF.

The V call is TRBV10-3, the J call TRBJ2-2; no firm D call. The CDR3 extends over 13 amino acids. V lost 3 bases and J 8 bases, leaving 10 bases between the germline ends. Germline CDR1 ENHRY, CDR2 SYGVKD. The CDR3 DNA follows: TGTGCCATCAGTGAATCCCTTGGAGGGGAGCTGTTTTTT. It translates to CAISESLGGELFF.

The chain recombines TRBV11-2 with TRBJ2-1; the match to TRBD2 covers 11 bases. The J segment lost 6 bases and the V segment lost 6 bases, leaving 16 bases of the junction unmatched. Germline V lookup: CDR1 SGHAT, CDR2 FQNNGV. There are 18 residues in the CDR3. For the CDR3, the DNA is TGTGCCAGCAGTCGGAGGCCGGGAACTAGCGGGAGTGGCAATGAGCAGTTCTTC. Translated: CASSRRPGTSGSGNEQFF.

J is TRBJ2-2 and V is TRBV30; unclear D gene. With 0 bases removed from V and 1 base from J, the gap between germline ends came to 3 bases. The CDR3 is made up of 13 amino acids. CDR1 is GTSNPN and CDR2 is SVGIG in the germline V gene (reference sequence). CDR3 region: CAWSVKNTGELFF. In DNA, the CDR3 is TGTGCCTGGAGTGTAAAGAACACCGGGGAGCTGTTTTTT.

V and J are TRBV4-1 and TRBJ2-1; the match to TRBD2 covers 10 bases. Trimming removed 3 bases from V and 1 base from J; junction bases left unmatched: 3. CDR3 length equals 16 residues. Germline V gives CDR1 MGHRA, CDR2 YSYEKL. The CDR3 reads CASSHPSGGSYNEQFF. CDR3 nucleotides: TGCGCCAGCAGCCACCCTAGCGGGGGTTCCTACAATGAGCAGTTCTTC.

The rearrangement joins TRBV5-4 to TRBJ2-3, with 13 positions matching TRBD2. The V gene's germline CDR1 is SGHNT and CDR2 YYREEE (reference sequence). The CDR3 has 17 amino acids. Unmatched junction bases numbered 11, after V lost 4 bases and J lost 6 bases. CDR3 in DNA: TGTGCCAGCAGCCCGGCACTAGCGGGAGGGGGTTTGGATACGCAGTATTTT. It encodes CASSPALAGGGLDTQYF.

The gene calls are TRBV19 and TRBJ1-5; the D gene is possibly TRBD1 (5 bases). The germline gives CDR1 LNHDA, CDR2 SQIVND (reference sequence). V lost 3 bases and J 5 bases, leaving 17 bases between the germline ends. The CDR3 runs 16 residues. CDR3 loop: CASSIGGERRYQPQHF. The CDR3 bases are TGTGCCAGTAGTATTGGGGGGGAACGGAGATATCAGCCCCAGCATTTT.

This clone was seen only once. CDR3 protein: CASSFEQGHEQYF. CDR3 nucleotides: TGTGCCAGCAGCTTTGAACAGGGCCACGAGCAGTACTTC. The V call is TRBV7-9, the J call TRBJ2-7, with D perhaps TRBD1 (6 bases). This CDR3 is built from 13 residues. V was clipped by 3 bases and J by 5 bases, with 11 bases between them. Germline V gene data show CDR1 as SEHNR and CDR2 as FQNEAQ (reference sequence).

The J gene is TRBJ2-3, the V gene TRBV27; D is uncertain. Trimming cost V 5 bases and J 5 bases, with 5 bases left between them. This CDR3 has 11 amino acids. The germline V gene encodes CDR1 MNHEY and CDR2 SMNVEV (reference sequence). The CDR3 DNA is TGTGCCAGCAGTCACCGAGATACGCAGTATTTT. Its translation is CASSHRDTQYF.

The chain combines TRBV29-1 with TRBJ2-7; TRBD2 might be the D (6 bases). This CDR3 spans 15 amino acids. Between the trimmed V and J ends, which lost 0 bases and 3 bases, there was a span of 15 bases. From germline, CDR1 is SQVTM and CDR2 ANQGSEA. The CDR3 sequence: CSVEDSNSGVYEQYF. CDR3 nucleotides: TGCAGCGTTGAAGATTCGAATTCGGGAGTCTACGAGCAGTACTTC.

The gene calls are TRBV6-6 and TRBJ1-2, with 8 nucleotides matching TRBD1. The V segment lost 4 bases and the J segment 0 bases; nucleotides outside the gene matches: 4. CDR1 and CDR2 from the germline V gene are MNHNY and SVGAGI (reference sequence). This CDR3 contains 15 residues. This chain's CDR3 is CASSSRQGTNYGYTF. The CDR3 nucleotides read TGTGCCAGCAGTTCCCGACAGGGGACTAACTATGGCTACACCTTC.

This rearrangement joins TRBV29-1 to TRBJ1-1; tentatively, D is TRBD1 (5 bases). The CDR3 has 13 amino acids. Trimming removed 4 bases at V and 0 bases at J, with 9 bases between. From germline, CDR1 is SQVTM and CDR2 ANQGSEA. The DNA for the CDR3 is TGCAGCGTTGTACGGGGGATGAACACTGAAGCTTTCTTT. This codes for CSVVRGMNTEAFF.

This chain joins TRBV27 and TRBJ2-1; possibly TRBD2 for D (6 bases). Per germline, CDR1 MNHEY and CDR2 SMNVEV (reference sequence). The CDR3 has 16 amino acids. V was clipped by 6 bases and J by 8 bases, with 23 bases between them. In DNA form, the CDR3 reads TGTGCCAGCAGGCCCGGGGGAGGTGGGAAGGGCCATGAGCAGTTCTTC. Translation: CASRPGGGGKGHEQFF.

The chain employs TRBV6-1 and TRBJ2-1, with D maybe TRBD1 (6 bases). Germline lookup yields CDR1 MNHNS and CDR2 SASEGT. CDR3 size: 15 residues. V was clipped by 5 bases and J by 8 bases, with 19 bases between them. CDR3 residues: CASSPYPIEGDEQFF. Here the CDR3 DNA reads TGTGCCAGCAGTCCCTACCCCATCGAGGGGGATGAGCAGTTCTTC.